This is a list of T cell receptor beta chains from one sample in a study of STAT5B mutations in CD4+ large granular lymphocyte leukemia. Here immunoSEQ multiplex PCR was the method, and the copy in TCRdb shows in-frame clones only, minus some. The sample has roughly 40,000 clones, 80% to 90% seen once. Source material: CD4+ T cells from blood buffy coats. These receptors all come from a human donor in good health. Both conserved end residues are part of each CDR3. The D gene is left open where the match is weak. Size is omitted from some rows. Given values are once, few, many or a class for expanded clones.

clone_size,v_call,j_call,d_call,cdr3_aa,cdr3_nt
NA,TRBV2,TRBJ1-1,TRBD1,CASRAGTGEYTEAFF,TGTGCCAGCAGGGCCGGGACAGGAGAATACACTGAAGCTTTCTTT
NA,TRBV28,TRBJ1-5,NA,CASSFTESNQPQHF,TGTGCCAGCAGTTTTACAGAGAGCAATCAGCCCCAGCATTTT
NA,TRBV29-1,TRBJ2-1,NA,CSVLTANEQFF,TGCAGCGTTTTGACAGCGAATGAGCAGTTCTTC
NA,TRBV7-2,TRBJ2-1,TRBD1,CASEGRDRSDNEQFF,TGTGCCAGCGAGGGCCGGGACAGGTCGGACAATGAGCAGTTCTTC
few,TRBV2,TRBJ1-3,TRBD1,CASRTGAAGNTIYF,TGTGCCAGCAGGACAGGGGCGGCAGGAAACACCATATATTTT
NA,TRBV2,TRBJ2-6,NA,CAILGRGSGEFGANVLTF,TGTGCCATCCTGGGGAGGGGCTCAGGGGAGTTCGGGGCCAACGTCCTGACTTTC
NA,TRBV29-1,TRBJ2-1,NA,CSVVVSAIGNEQFF,TGCAGCGTTGTTGTTAGCGCAATCGGGAATGAGCAGTTCTTC
NA,TRBV7-2,TRBJ2-7,TRBD2,CASSRDFSGSSYEQYF,TGTGCCAGCAGCCGAGACTTTAGCGGGAGCTCCTACGAGCAGTACTTC
NA,TRBV14,TRBJ2-7,NA,CASSQDGVKKQYF,TGTGCCAGCAGCCAAGATGGGGTCAAGAAGCAGTACTTC
once,TRBV18,TRBJ2-5,NA,CASSQNDLSPQETQYF,TGTGCCAGCTCCCAAAATGACCTCTCCCCCCAAGAGACCCAGTACTTC
NA,TRBV2,TRBJ1-2,NA,CASIGLLDGYTF,TGTGCCAGCATCGGGTTGCTTGATGGCTACACCTTC
NA,TRBV7-3,TRBJ1-3,TRBD1,CASSLDGTAGNTIYF,TGTGCCAGCAGCTTAGATGGGACAGCTGGAAACACCATATATTTT
NA,TRBV29-1,TRBJ2-5,NA,CSVELGDETQYF,TGCAGCGTTGAATTGGGTGATGAGACCCAGTACTTC
once,TRBV5-4,TRBJ2-1,TRBD2,CASSLWLAGANEQFF,TGTGCCAGCAGCTTGTGGCTAGCGGGAGCCAATGAGCAGTTCTTC
NA,TRBV5-1,TRBJ2-2,TRBD1,CASSSDRAGELFF,TGCGCCAGCAGCTCTGACAGGGCCGGGGAGCTGTTTTTT
NA,TRBV5-1,TRBJ1-1,TRBD1,CASSYQGAHTEAFF,TGCGCCAGCAGCTACCAGGGGGCTCACACTGAAGCTTTCTTT
NA,TRBV28,TRBJ2-5,NA,CASSLGENETQYF,TGTGCCAGCAGTTTGGGGGAGAACGAGACCCAGTACTTC
few,TRBV18,TRBJ2-5,NA,CASSRRQETQYF,TGTGCCAGCTCACGTCGTCAAGAGACCCAGTACTTC
NA,TRBV7-9,TRBJ1-1,NA,CASSLTMNTEAFF,TGTGCCAGCAGCCTAACTATGAACACTGAAGCTTTCTTT
once,TRBV28,TRBJ1-3,NA,CASSLLAGEFSGNTIYF,TGTGCCAGCAGTTTATTGGCAGGGGAATTCTCTGGAAACACCATATATTTT
NA,TRBV7-9,TRBJ2-5,TRBD1,CASSRDRVQETQYF,TGTGCCAGCAGCCGGGACAGGGTCCAAGAGACCCAGTACTTC
NA,TRBV4-2,TRBJ2-7,NA,CASSQAVDGPYEQYF,TGTGCCAGCAGCCAAGCTGTAGACGGTCCCTACGAGCAGTACTTC
few,TRBV11-2,TRBJ1-2,NA,CASSLEGSTTYGYTF,TGTGCCAGCAGCTTAGAAGGGTCGACCACCTATGGCTACACCTTC
NA,TRBV6-1,TRBJ2-7,NA,CASKGPWTEQYF,TGTGCCAGCAAGGGGCCCTGGACGGAGCAGTACTTC
once,TRBV7-9,TRBJ1-2,TRBD1,CASSHTRGTGAYGYTF,TGTGCCAGCAGCCATACCCGGGGGACAGGGGCCTATGGCTACACCTTC
NA,TRBV6-5,TRBJ2-7,NA,CASSYSRVYEQYF,TGTGCCAGCAGTTACTCGCGGGTGTACGAGCAGTACTTC
NA,TRBV20-1,TRBJ2-7,TRBD1,CSAGTGTEQYF,TGCAGTGCTGGGACAGGCACCGAGCAGTACTTC
NA,TRBV15,TRBJ1-3,NA,CATSRGTGSGNTIYF,TGTGCCACCAGCAGAGGTACAGGGAGCGGAAACACCATATATTTT